The 18 T cell receptor beta chains below all came from one sample that was sequenced in a study of patients and donors after allogeneic stem cell transplantation (dated by TCRdb to 2018 to 2021). The library came from RT-PCR. Sequencing relied on a NextSeq 550. TCRdb cleaned the public reads at Q25 with fastp, built clones with MiXCR and kept in-frame beta chains. All rows with the same CDR3 protein become a single entry with the most common DNA and genes. This sample gives 200,000 to 250,000 distinct CDR3 sequences in total; 12% to 15% of them show up just once. Roughly 10% of the sample is held by the ten biggest clonotypes. The specimen sequenced was blood, either unsorted or a sorted T cell fraction (not recorded which). These receptors came from a human donor who was either an allogeneic HSCT recipient or a stem cell or donor lymphocyte infusion donor (not recorded which). It is not recorded whose cells these are; they may come from a transplant donor.

This clonotype was counted between two and nine times. The chain is built from TRBV7-9 and TRBJ2-1; 9 bases agree with TRBD2. Germline CDR1 reads SEHNR; CDR2 reads FQNEAQ (reference sequence). V shed 5 bases, J shed 10 bases, and the junction held 9 bases outside the gene matches. The CDR3 covers 14 residues. CDR3 region: CASSPAAAGGEQFF. CDR3 coding DNA: TGTGCCAGCAGCCCAGCAGCCGCGGGGGGGGAGCAGTTCTTC. The full variable domain, in which reference TRBV7-9 and TRBJ2-1 provide the parts outside the CDR3, is DTGVSQNPRHKITKRGQNVTFRCDPISEHNRLYWYRQTLGQGPEFLTYFQNEAQLEKSRLLSDRFSAERPKGSFSTLEIQRTEQGDSAMYLCASSPAAAGGEQFFGPGTRLTVL.

This clonotype has a handful of counts. The chain has TRBV5-1 and TRBJ1-1; 8 nucleotides line up with TRBD1. Germline-derived CDR1 and CDR2 are SGHRS and YFSETQ. This CDR3 is 18 amino acids long. Trimming at V came to 0 bases and at J to 4 bases, leaving 14 bases not matched to a gene. CDR3 in DNA: TGCGCCAGCAGCTTGGCCGGCGGCCAGGGGGCTGGAGGCACTGAAGCTTTCTTT. It encodes CASSLAGGQGAGGTEAFF.

This clonotype has a handful of counts. V usage is TRBV5-1 and J usage is TRBJ2-3; D is ambiguous. Trimming shortened V by 0 bases and J by 3 bases, and 8 bases separated the two germline ends. This CDR3 is 14 amino acids long. Germline V CDR1 and CDR2: SGHRS, YFSETQ. The CDR3 sequence: CASSLGRATDTQYF. CDR3 DNA: TGCGCCAGCAGCTTGGGACGGGCAACAGATACGCAGTATTTT.

Many counts were recorded for this clonotype. The V and J genes are TRBV10-3 and TRBJ2-1; D is unresolved. Germline V gives CDR1 ENHRY, CDR2 SYGVKD. The CDR3 spans 14 residues. V was pared by 3 bases and J by 3 bases, with 9 bases between. The CDR3 DNA reads TGTGCCATCAGTGATCTGGGCGGCTACAATGAGCAGTTCTTC. This gives the protein CAISDLGGYNEQFF.

This clonotype was found many times. This CDR3 reads CASSIGDRFNYGYTF. As DNA, the CDR3 is TGTGCCAGTAGTATAGGGGACAGATTTAACTATGGCTACACCTTC. The genes are TRBV19 and TRBJ1-2; the match to TRBD1 covers 7 bases. Germline CDR1 and CDR2: LNHDA and SQIVND (reference sequence). Trimming took 1 base from V and 1 from J; bases not matched to a gene: 3. The CDR3 runs to 15 residues.

In this sample, this clonotype turned up a few times. This chain links TRBV13 with TRBJ2-7; 12 bases are a match to TRBD2. The length of the CDR3 is 15 residues. With 5 bases clipped from V and 5 bases from J, the junction kept 7 bases outside the gene matches. CDR1 is PRHDT and CDR2 is FYEKMQ in the germline V gene (reference sequence). The CDR3 reads CASSTQTSGSDEQYF. The DNA of the CDR3 is TGTGCCAGCAGCACCCAGACTAGCGGGAGCGACGAGCAGTACTTC.

This chain uses TRBV20-1 with TRBJ2-3; no firm D call. V was shortened by 6 bases and J by 2 bases, with 6 bases between the two germline ends. Germline-derived CDR1 and CDR2 are DFQATT and SNEGSKA (reference sequence). The length of the CDR3 is 11 residues. The CDR3 DNA is TGCAGTGCGGCCCCCACAGATACGCAGTATTTT. Translation gives CSAAPTDTQYF.

V is TRBV5-1 and J is TRBJ2-3, with D tentatively TRBD1 or TRBD2 (5 bases each). Germline lookup yields CDR1 SGHRS and CDR2 YFSETQ. Trimming shortened V by 0 bases and J by 3 bases, and 17 bases separated the two germline ends. The CDR3 consists of 17 residues. The chain's CDR3 is CASSLGGSSLPTDTQYF. The CDR3 coding sequence is TGCGCCAGCAGCTTGGGGGGGAGTTCCCTCCCGACAGATACGCAGTATTTT.

This clonotype came up a few times. The CDR3 protein is CASSYPHRGQTYTF. CDR3 nucleotide sequence: TGTGCCAGCAGCTATCCGCACAGGGGCCAGACCTACACCTTC. The chain combines TRBV7-2 with TRBJ1-2; 7 positions match TRBD1. V was pared by 4 bases and J by 10 bases, with 12 bases of the junction left unmatched. Germline V gives CDR1 SGHTA, CDR2 FQGNSA. The CDR3 runs 14 residues.

This clonotype was counted between two and nine times. The chain joins TRBV18 to TRBJ1-5; the D gene is possibly TRBD1 (5 bases). The V gene lost 6 bases and the J gene lost 4 bases, with 13 bases spanning the gap. The length of the CDR3 is 14 residues. In germline, CDR1 is KGHSH, CDR2 LQKENI. CDR3 DNA sequence: TGTGCCAGCTCCCTTCATAAGGGGAATCAGCCCCAGCATTTT. This translates into CASSLHKGNQPQHF.

J is TRBJ1-5 and V is TRBV10-1; 10 bases match TRBD1. The ends lost 3 bases at V and 6 bases at J; junction bases unmatched: 14. This CDR3 contains 18 residues. Looked up from germline, CDR1 is WNHNN and CDR2 is SYGVQD (reference sequence). In DNA, the CDR3 is TGCGCCAGCAGTGATTTCCGGGACAGGGGCACGGCGGCTCAGCCCCAGCATTTT. It is translated as CASSDFRDRGTAAQPQHF.

This clonotype was found a few times. The rearrangement uses TRBV6-1 and TRBJ1-1; D might be TRBD1 (5 bases). The V end lost 6 bases, the J end lost 4 bases, and 12 bases lay between the germline ends. The CDR3 consists of 13 residues. CDR1 and CDR2 (germline): MNHNS, SASEGT. In nucleotides, the CDR3 is TGTGCCAGCAGCCCAGGGTTCGGCACTGAAGCTTTCTTT. Translated: CASSPGFGTEAFF.

The chain links TRBV4-1 to TRBJ2-3; TRBD2 agrees at 9 bases. The V and J ends lost 0 bases and 4 bases, in that order; junction bases with no gene match: 5. From germline, CDR1 is MGHRA and CDR2 YSYEKL. CDR3 size: 16 residues. The CDR3 sequence: CASSQEGGRASDTQYF. The CDR3 bases are TGCGCCAGCAGCCAAGAAGGCGGGAGGGCCTCAGATACGCAGTATTTT.

This clonotype was detected many times. The rearrangement joins TRBV4-1 to TRBJ1-2; 8 nucleotides match TRBD1. CDR1 is MGHRA, CDR2 YSYEKL, per germline. CDR3 size: 18 residues. Trimming removed 0 bases from V and 0 bases from J; junction bases left unmatched: 9. CDR3 amino acids: CASSQEGPGGSSNYGYTF. The CDR3 DNA reads TGCGCCAGCAGCCAAGAAGGGCCAGGGGGCTCCTCTAACTATGGCTACACCTTC.

The table lists this clonotype with many counts. The chain carries TRBV6-1 and TRBJ2-2, with a weak D call TRBD1 (6 bases). V lost 6 bases and J lost 6, with 20 bases in between. The CDR3 sequence is 16 residues long. In germline, CDR1 is MNHNS, CDR2 SASEGT. The CDR3 region is CASSLTGPTRPGELFF. The CDR3 nucleotides are TGTGCCAGCAGCCTAACAGGGCCGACGCGGCCCGGGGAGCTGTTTTTT.

Many counts were recorded for this clonotype. The chain is built from TRBV7-9 and TRBJ2-7, with 8 bases fitting TRBD1. CDR3 size: 16 residues. Trimming took 5 bases from V and 2 from J; bases not matched to a gene: 11. Germline loops: CDR1 SEHNR, CDR2 FQNEAQ (reference sequence). The CDR3 DNA is TGTGCCAGCAGCCCGGTCAGGACAGGGAAGACCTACGAGCAGTACTTC. It specifies CASSPVRTGKTYEQYF. The whole variable domain, remainder taken from reference TRBV7-9 and TRBJ2-7, is DTGVSQNPRHKITKRGQNVTFRCDPISEHNRLYWYRQTLGQGPEFLTYFQNEAQLEKSRLLSDRFSAERPKGSFSTLEIQRTEQGDSAMYLCASSPVRTGKTYEQYFGPGTRLTVT.

In this sample, this clonotype turned up many times. The V and J genes are TRBV10-3 and TRBJ2-2; tentative D call: TRBD1 (6 bases). Germline V gives CDR1 ENHRY, CDR2 SYGVKD. Trimming pared 4 bases from V and 5 bases from J, leaving 8 bases between. The CDR3 covers 13 residues. CDR3: CAISATGTGELFF. As DNA, the CDR3 is TGTGCCATCAGTGCAACAGGGACCGGGGAGCTGTTTTTT.

A few counts support this clonotype. This chain uses TRBV20-1 with TRBJ2-3, with 8 bases that match TRBD2. J was trimmed by 6 bases and V by 3 bases; bases with no gene match: 5. Germline CDR1 DFQATT, CDR2 SNEGSKA (reference sequence). The CDR3 runs 13 residues. CDR3 protein: CSASSGGWDTQYF. In nucleotides, the CDR3 is TGCAGTGCTAGCAGCGGGGGTTGGGATACGCAGTATTTT.